This T cell receptor (beta chain) was captured by sequencing in a study of regulatory T cells in long-lasting Graves disease. In this sample, this clonotype turned up many times. CDR3-region Arm-PCR and iRepertoire HTBI primers produced the TCR beta libraries. TCRdb reprocessed the multiplex PCR reads with MiXCR, giving one entry per CDR3 protein. In the table there are approximately 490,000 distinct CDR3 sequences, roughly 15% of which are singletons. The CDR3 length is 14 residues. Unmatched junction bases numbered 9, after V lost 6 bases and J lost 4 bases. Time point noted: newly diagnosed GD, antithyroid drugs for less than 3 months. Preparation of the TCR library used RNA extracted from PBMCs. These data also formed part of another study, on T cells in Graves' hyperthyroidism and ophthalmopathy. As that study records: Researchers found most expanded thyroid clonotypes above 0.001 in blood as well.

The sequenced sample was peripheral blood mononuclear cells (PBMCs), obtained at new diagnosis, from a patient treated with antithyroid drugs. The TCR originated in a man aged 35 to 55 with Graves disease. The J gene is TRBJ2-7, the V gene TRBV12-3 or TRBV12-4, with 7 bases fitting TRBD1. In nucleotides, the CDR3 is TGTGCCAGCAGGCCACAGGGGTTTGGGTACGAGCAGTACTTC. Amino acids: CASRPQGFGYEQYF.